The following is a TCR beta chain sequence with its context. This clone was detected only once. Its antigen is unknown. No base quality values were provided; no much bigger clone lies one nucleotide off. The data were taken from a study of blood T cell repertoires in COVID-19 (dated by TCRdb to about 2020). For the wider study: The collaborator samples originated in the United States, Italy and Spain and spanned the acute and convalescent phases of COVID-19. A de-identified subject ID, COVID-19 status, age in years and sex were almost always included in the sample metadata. The material from the prospective study consisted of cDNA or gDNA derived from T cells, B-cell-depleted T cells, or PBMCs. The samples were drawn from the first 160 participants of the ongoing ImmuneRACE study and from 1,254 subjects provided by 6 global collaborators. Where HLA class I and class II types were available, the types were taken from metadata supplied by the sample provider, not from assay-based typing. The repertoires were released in a freely available public database intended as a resource for research on the immune response to SARS-CoV-2. Deeply sampled blood TCRbeta repertoires from subjects exposed to, actively infected with, or recovered from COVID-19 were included in the dataset.

TCRbeta CDR3 regions were amplified from genomic DNA by means of the immunoSEQ Assay, a bias-controlled multiplex PCR. The authors' analysis ran thus. The number of nucleated cells in each sample was estimated by amplification of reference gene primers within the assay. To quantify the absolute abundance of each unique TCRbeta CDR3 rearrangement, sequence reads were collapsed and filtered. Productive Simpson clonality was computed per sample as the square root of Simpson's diversity index over productive rearrangements. Drawn from immuneACCESS, this table holds only the in-frame rearrangements with V and J called that TCRdb kept. Clones are partly lost; checked studies trace under half to an unresolved V gene and leave the rest unexplained. V and J calls and clone size are those listed in that table; D and trimming were worked out from the DNA. For this sample the table gives approximately 35,000 clones, of which about 90% were detected only once. Jointly, the top ten make up around 15% of the sample.

Overall study results and their limits: Clinical and demographic metadata were provided uncurated, with the amount varying by source and participant.

Collaborating institutions collected whole blood in K2EDTA tubes following their own protocols. Collaborator samples were shipped for TCRbeta analysis as frozen whole blood, isolated PBMCs, or DNA extracted from either sample type. After removal of 4 bases from V and 6 bases from J, the junction retains 11 bases not matched to a gene. The CDR3 runs 18 amino acids, cysteine and phenylalanine included. The read is trimmed to its CDR3 DNA, 54 bases read in frame from base 1. Based on the germline V gene (reference sequence), the CDR1 and CDR2 sequences are SGHKS and YYEKEE. Sequences were obtained from peripheral blood. The receptor's source is a man in his fifties or sixties with active COVID-19. The V and J segments used are TRBV5-5 and TRBJ2-2; 14 nucleotides in the junction match TRBD2. CDR3 sequence: CASSKGTSGRFRSGELFF. DNA sequence: TGTGCCAGCAGCAAAGGGACTAGCGGGAGATTTAGGTCCGGGGAGCTGTTTTTT.